This T cell receptor (beta chain) came from a study of blood T cell repertoires in COVID-19. TCRdb keeps only in-frame clones here, not all; method: immunoSEQ multiplex PCR. The sample has 150,000 to 200,000 clones, about 86% seen once. A single count supports this clone. CDR1 SGHTA and CDR2 FQGNSA come from the germline V gene. The CDR3 runs 14 residues. V lost 5 bases to trimming and J lost 2 bases, with 11 bases between them. The chain uses TRBV7-2 and TRBJ2-3; D is possibly TRBD2 (5 bases). This clonotype was obtained from a man aged 18 to 29 with active or convalescent COVID-19. The sample was peripheral blood. This CDR3 reads CASSDPGNTDTQYF. CDR3 bases: TGTGCCAGCAGCGATCCCGGGAACACAGATACGCAGTATTTT.